A selection of T cell receptor beta chains follows, all from one sample in a study of CD8 T cells in Susac syndrome. TCRdb redid the calling of the immunoSEQ multiplex PCR reads with MiXCR, one entry per CDR3 protein. The table shows 150,000 to 200,000 distinct CDR3 sequences, with under 97% occurring only once. The sequenced sample was CD4+ T cells from PBMCs. The receptors come from a human donor with multiple sclerosis. CDR3s include the opening cysteine and the closing phenylalanine or tryptophan. The order of the fields is V gene, CDR3 length, clone size, J gene, D gene, CDR3 protein, CDR3 DNA. D genes are given only for firm matches. Size tells how often a clone was seen (once, few, many) or the class of an expanded clone, and some rows leave it out.

V: TRBV5-1
length: 13
size: -
J: TRBJ2-7
D: -
CDR3: CASSRDQNYEQYF
DNA: TGCGCCAGCAGCCGGGACCAAAACTACGAGCAGTACTTC

V: TRBV3-1
length: 16
size: -
J: TRBJ2-7
D: TRBD2
CDR3: CASSLRTSGGSYEQYF
DNA: TGTGCCAGCAGCCTTCGGACTAGCGGGGGCTCCTACGAGCAGTACTTC

V: TRBV7-9
length: 13
size: few
J: TRBJ1-5
D: -
CDR3: CASSLMVDQPQHF
DNA: TGTGCCAGCAGCTTAATGGTCGATCAGCCCCAGCATTTT

V: TRBV7-2
length: 19
size: -
J: TRBJ2-7
D: -
CDR3: CASSLNSRWTTQMTYEQYF
DNA: TGTGCCAGCAGCCTTAATTCTAGATGGACAACACAAATGACCTACGAGCAGTACTTC

V: TRBV3-1
length: 12
size: -
J: TRBJ2-5
D: -
CDR3: CASSQGTGTQYF
DNA: TGTGCCAGCAGCCAAGGAACTGGGACCCAGTACTTC

V: TRBV12-3/TRBV12-4
length: 13
size: once
J: TRBJ2-1
D: -
CDR3: CASSFGGKNEQFF
DNA: TGTGCCAGCAGTTTTGGGGGAAAAAATGAGCAGTTCTTC

V: TRBV6-5
length: 15
size: -
J: TRBJ2-4
D: TRBD1
CDR3: CASSYSGDSQNIQYF
DNA: TGTGCCAGCAGTTACTCAGGGGACAGCCAAAACATTCAGTACTTC

V: TRBV6-6
length: 15
size: -
J: TRBJ2-2
D: -
CDR3: CASSSGSSSTGELFF
DNA: TGTGCCAGCAGTTCAGGGAGTTCTAGCACCGGGGAGCTGTTTTTT

V: TRBV3-1
length: 15
size: -
J: TRBJ2-7
D: -
CDR3: CASSPQGDIDDEQYF
DNA: TGTGCCAGCAGCCCACAAGGGGACATCGACGACGAGCAGTACTTC

V: TRBV7-2
length: 15
size: -
J: TRBJ1-6
D: TRBD1
CDR3: CASSPPGTGPSPLHF
DNA: TGTGCCAGCAGCCCTCCCGGGACAGGGCCCTCACCCCTCCACTTT

V: TRBV20-1
length: 16
size: -
J: TRBJ2-1
D: -
CDR3: CSTGGKGPLPYNEQFF
DNA: TGCAGTACTGGAGGGAAGGGACCCCTGCCCTACAATGAGCAGTTCTTC

V: TRBV7-9
length: 14
size: -
J: TRBJ2-7
D: -
CDR3: CASSLIQGLEGQYF
DNA: TGTGCCAGCAGCTTAATACAGGGCCTGGAGGGGCAGTACTTC

V: TRBV12-3/TRBV12-4
length: 13
size: -
J: TRBJ2-7
D: TRBD1
CDR3: CASSRDRGDEQYF
DNA: TGTGCCAGCAGTCGGGACAGGGGGGACGAGCAGTACTTC

V: TRBV30
length: 12
size: -
J: TRBJ2-1
D: -
CDR3: CAWSLEGVEQFF
DNA: TGTGCCTGGAGTCTCGAGGGGGTTGAGCAGTTCTTC

V: TRBV6-1
length: 16
size: -
J: TRBJ2-6
D: TRBD1
CDR3: CASSDVQGSGANVLTF
DNA: TGTGCCAGCAGTGATGTACAGGGGTCCGGGGCCAACGTCCTGACTTTC

V: TRBV20-1
length: 15
size: -
J: TRBJ2-5
D: TRBD2
CDR3: CSARDPGTSGETQYF
DNA: TGCAGTGCTAGAGACCCGGGGACTAGCGGGGAGACCCAGTACTTC

V: TRBV5-1
length: 16
size: -
J: TRBJ2-3
D: TRBD1
CDR3: CASSFTSTGNADTQYF
DNA: TGCGCCAGCAGCTTTACCTCGACAGGGAACGCAGATACGCAGTATTTT

V: TRBV4-1
length: 15
size: -
J: TRBJ2-7
D: -
CDR3: CASSQGTGASYEQYF
DNA: TGCGCCAGCAGCCAAGGAACCGGGGCCTCCTACGAGCAGTACTTC

V: TRBV30
length: 16
size: -
J: TRBJ2-6
D: -
CDR3: CAWRPPLVAGANVLTF
DNA: TGTGCCTGGCGCCCCCCCCTAGTGGCTGGGGCCAACGTCCTGACTTTC

V: TRBV11-1
length: 16
size: -
J: TRBJ1-1
D: -
CDR3: CASSLGGQVGATEAFF
DNA: TGTGCCAGCAGCTTAGGCGGCCAGGTTGGGGCCACTGAAGCTTTCTTT

V: TRBV27
length: 13
size: -
J: TRBJ2-7
D: -
CDR3: CASSYGQGPGQYF
DNA: TGTGCCAGCAGTTACGGGCAGGGCCCGGGGCAGTACTTC

V: TRBV30
length: 13
size: -
J: TRBJ2-5
D: TRBD1
CDR3: CAWSLTGAGTQYF
DNA: TGTGCCTGGAGCCTGACAGGGGCCGGGACCCAGTACTTC

V: TRBV29-1
length: 13
size: -
J: TRBJ2-5
D: -
CDR3: CSGGPRLQETQYF
DNA: TGCAGCGGCGGGCCGCGTCTTCAAGAGACCCAGTACTTC

V: TRBV20-1
length: 13
size: -
J: TRBJ1-5
D: -
CDR3: CSAPREGNQPQHF
DNA: TGCAGTGCTCCTCGGGAGGGGAATCAGCCCCAGCATTTT

V: TRBV20-1
length: 13
size: -
J: TRBJ1-3
D: TRBD1
CDR3: CSARDGQGLSIYF
DNA: TGCAGTGCTAGAGATGGACAGGGGCTCTCCATATATTTT

V: TRBV18
length: 17
size: -
J: TRBJ1-1
D: -
CDR3: CASSPQVFGTLNTEAFF
DNA: TGTGCCAGCTCACCCCAGGTTTTCGGTACGCTGAACACTGAAGCTTTCTTT

V: TRBV29-1
length: 19
size: -
J: TRBJ2-6
D: -
CDR3: CSVEETRLPTGSGANVLTF
DNA: TGCAGCGTTGAAGAGACCAGGCTTCCAACGGGCTCTGGGGCCAACGTCCTGACTTTC

V: TRBV11-2
length: 13
size: few
J: TRBJ2-7
D: -
CDR3: CASSWVAGYEQYF
DNA: TGTGCCAGCAGCTGGGTCGCGGGGTACGAGCAGTACTTC

V: TRBV20-1
length: 11
size: -
J: TRBJ1-1
D: -
CDR3: CSAYRQPEAFF
DNA: TGCAGTGCTTACAGACAGCCTGAAGCTTTCTTT

V: TRBV29-1
length: 16
size: -
J: TRBJ2-6
D: -
CDR3: CSVVDRISSGANVLTF
DNA: TGCAGCGTTGTTGACAGGATTTCTTCTGGGGCCAACGTCCTGACTTTC

V: TRBV2
length: 11
size: -
J: TRBJ2-7
D: -
CDR3: CASARGDEQYF
DNA: TGTGCCAGCGCCCGAGGGGACGAGCAGTACTTC

V: TRBV12-3/TRBV12-4
length: 13
size: -
J: TRBJ1-6
D: -
CDR3: CASSLAGSSPLHF
DNA: TGTGCCAGCAGTTTAGCCGGATCATCACCCCTCCACTTT

V: TRBV18
length: 16
size: -
J: TRBJ2-3
D: TRBD2
CDR3: CASSPPLAGVTDTQYF
DNA: TGTGCCAGCTCACCACCCCTAGCGGGGGTGACAGATACGCAGTATTTT

V: TRBV7-9
length: 16
size: -
J: TRBJ1-6
D: TRBD1
CDR3: CASSRQGNWIGSPLHF
DNA: TGTGCCAGCAGCCGACAGGGCAACTGGATAGGTTCACCCCTCCACTTT

V: TRBV5-1
length: 12
size: -
J: TRBJ2-5
D: -
CDR3: CASSFAGETQYF
DNA: TGCGCCAGCAGCTTTGCGGGGGAGACCCAGTACTTC

V: TRBV30
length: 13
size: -
J: TRBJ2-1
D: -
CDR3: CAWSVGTYNEQFF
DNA: TGTGCCTGGAGTGTTGGAACTTATAATGAGCAGTTCTTC

V: TRBV29-1
length: 13
size: -
J: TRBJ2-7
D: -
CDR3: CSVEQTISYEQYF
DNA: TGCAGCGTTGAACAGACGATCTCCTACGAGCAGTACTTC

V: TRBV20-1
length: 12
size: -
J: TRBJ2-1
D: -
CDR3: CSARGQTNEQFF
DNA: TGCAGTGCTAGAGGACAGACGAATGAGCAGTTCTTC

V: TRBV27
length: 13
size: -
J: TRBJ1-5
D: -
CDR3: CASSLLTGQPQHF
DNA: TGTGCCAGCAGTTTATTGACAGGTCAGCCCCAGCATTTT

V: TRBV23-1
length: 13
size: once
J: TRBJ1-1
D: -
CDR3: CASSRGRGPEAFF
DNA: TGCGCCAGCAGTCGGGGCCGGGGCCCTGAAGCTTTCTTT

V: TRBV20-1
length: 12
size: -
J: TRBJ2-2
D: -
CDR3: CSAFADTGELFF
DNA: TGCAGTGCTTTTGCGGACACCGGGGAGCTGTTTTTT

V: TRBV20-1
length: 18
size: -
J: TRBJ1-2
D: -
CDR3: CSAVSLGSHSYSNYGYTF
DNA: TGCAGTGCTGTCAGTCTGGGCAGCCATTCCTACTCTAACTATGGCTACACCTTC

V: TRBV5-4
length: 14
size: -
J: TRBJ1-1
D: -
CDR3: CASSLRSEYTEAFF
DNA: TGTGCCAGCAGTTTGAGAAGCGAATACACTGAAGCTTTCTTT

V: TRBV12-3/TRBV12-4
length: 15
size: -
J: TRBJ1-6
D: -
CDR3: CASSEGPRYGSPLHF
DNA: TGTGCCAGCAGTGAGGGACCGCGGTACGGATCACCCCTCCACTTT

V: TRBV7-3
length: 14
size: -
J: TRBJ2-5
D: -
CDR3: CASSPWGFGETQYF
DNA: TGTGCCAGCAGCCCCTGGGGATTTGGGGAGACCCAGTACTTC

V: TRBV20-1
length: 14
size: once
J: TRBJ2-3
D: -
CDR3: CSATEGGRGNTQYF
DNA: TGCAGTGCTACCGAAGGGGGTCGCGGGAATACGCAGTATTTT

V: TRBV6-2/TRBV6-3
length: 14
size: -
J: TRBJ2-7
D: -
CDR3: CASSLPGSTYEQYF
DNA: TGTGCCAGCAGTCTACCGGGATCAACCTACGAGCAGTACTTC

V: TRBV5-4
length: 14
size: -
J: TRBJ2-5
D: -
CDR3: CASSLSPNQETQYF
DNA: TGTGCCAGCAGCTTGTCTCCTAACCAAGAGACCCAGTACTTC

V: TRBV20-1
length: 15
size: once
J: TRBJ2-1
D: TRBD1
CDR3: CSARETGGRYNEQFF
DNA: TGCAGTGCTAGAGAAACAGGGGGAAGATACAATGAGCAGTTCTTC

V: TRBV12-3/TRBV12-4
length: 15
size: -
J: TRBJ2-2
D: TRBD2
CDR3: CASSFLLAGTGELFF
DNA: TGTGCCAGCAGTTTTTTACTAGCGGGTACCGGGGAGCTGTTTTTT

V: TRBV20-1
length: 12
size: -
J: TRBJ2-3
D: -
CDR3: CSAREFTDTQYF
DNA: TGCAGTGCTAGAGAATTCACAGATACGCAGTATTTT

V: TRBV7-2
length: 15
size: -
J: TRBJ2-1
D: -
CDR3: CASSFFQGRDNEQFF
DNA: TGTGCCAGCAGCTTCTTCCAGGGAAGGGACAATGAGCAGTTCTTC

V: TRBV7-9
length: 16
size: -
J: TRBJ2-7
D: TRBD1
CDR3: CASSKWAGGVPREQYF
DNA: TGTGCCAGCAGTAAATGGGCAGGGGGCGTCCCCAGGGAGCAGTACTTC

V: TRBV2
length: 17
size: -
J: TRBJ1-6
D: -
CDR3: CASSPIIGSLRGSPLHF
DNA: TGTGCCAGCAGTCCAATTATCGGGAGCCTCAGGGGTTCACCCCTCCACTTT

V: TRBV29-1
length: 14
size: -
J: TRBJ2-7
D: -
CDR3: CSVVVFGSNYEQYF
DNA: TGCAGCGTTGTTGTTTTTGGCAGTAACTACGAGCAGTACTTC

V: TRBV28
length: 15
size: once
J: TRBJ1-4
D: TRBD1
CDR3: CASSTGDRDVEKLFF
DNA: TGTGCCAGCAGTACCGGGGACAGAGATGTTGAAAAACTGTTTTTT

V: TRBV9
length: 13
size: -
J: TRBJ1-2
D: -
CDR3: CASSGEAEYGYTF
DNA: TGTGCCAGCAGCGGAGAGGCGGAGTATGGCTACACCTTC

V: TRBV6-5
length: 17
size: -
J: TRBJ2-5
D: -
CDR3: CASSYSRLAHYQETQYF
DNA: TGTGCCAGCAGTTACTCGAGGCTAGCGCACTACCAAGAGACCCAGTACTTC